The sequence of this TCR beta chain was determined in a study of blood T cell repertoires in COVID-19. On the study more broadly: Material from acute and convalescent COVID-19 was sourced from the United States, Italy and Spain. Sources were T cells, B-cell-depleted T cells, or PBMCs; the material itself was cDNA or gDNA.

The data were produced by immunoSEQ multiplex PCR, yet TCRdb's version contains in-frame clones alone and is incomplete. The repertoire holds about 170,000 clones, with around 87% as singletons. The CDR3 is 14 residues long. V was pared by 10 bases and J by 4 bases, with 10 bases of the junction left unmatched. Germline CDR1 is ENHRY and CDR2 is SYGVKD. The origin of this receptor is a woman aged 80 or over in a cohort sampled during active or convalescent COVID-19. The chain combines TRBV10-3 with TRBJ2-1; TRBD1 matches at 7 bases. Sequenced sample: peripheral blood. The CDR3 loop reads CATQGQNLYNEQFF. The CDR3 DNA reads TGTGCCACACAGGGACAGAACCTGTACAATGAGCAGTTCTTC.